The next 5 T cell receptor beta chains were all read from a single sample in a study of T cell responses to AZD1222 COVID-19 vaccine. Sequencing used immunoSEQ multiplex PCR; TCRdb keeps in-frame clones, though not all of them. In the table there are about 120,000 clones, around 90% of which are singletons. Source: peripheral blood, taken on day 0 of AZD1222 vaccination. These receptors all stem from an adult in good health.

The V and J genes are TRBV12-3 or TRBV12-4 and TRBJ2-3; D is unresolved. The CDR3 consists of 11 residues. V lost 8 bases, J lost 3 bases, and 6 bases lay in between. This CDR3 reads CASGYTDTQYF. The CDR3, as DNA: TGTGCCAGCGGTTATACAGATACGCAGTATTTT.

J is TRBJ1-2 and V is TRBV5-6, with a tentative D call TRBD1 (6 bases). Germline-derived CDR1 and CDR2 are SGHDT and YYEEEE. CDR3 length: 16 residues. V lost 4 bases and J 3 bases, leaving 19 bases between the germline ends. CDR3 in amino acids: CASSPVRGGQDYGYTF. CDR3 DNA sequence: TGTGCCAGCAGCCCGGTTCGCGGGGGGCAAGACTATGGCTACACCTTC.

The chain recombines TRBV6-2 or TRBV6-3 with TRBJ1-1; 11 positions agree with TRBD1. CDR3 length: 17 amino acids. CDR1 and CDR2 (germline): MNHEY, SVGEGT. Trimming at V came to 6 bases and at J to 4 bases, leaving 13 bases not matched to a gene. The CDR3 bases are TGTGCCAGCAGCCCACTGACGGGACAGGGGGACAGCACTGAAGCTTTCTTT. It translates to CASSPLTGQGDSTEAFF.

This clone appeared a few times. The chain links TRBV11-2 to TRBJ1-2, with D possibly being TRBD1 (5 bases). Trimming left V 8 bases short and J 0 bases short, with 10 bases between. The CDR3 totals 13 residues. Per the germline V gene, CDR1 is SGHAT and CDR2 is FQNNGV. CDR3 coding DNA: TGTGCCAGCGGGGGTATAGCTAACTATGGCTACACCTTC. Encoded protein: CASGGIANYGYTF.

The J gene is TRBJ1-1, the V gene TRBV29-1; D unresolved. Per the germline V gene, CDR1 is SQVTM and CDR2 is ANQGSEA. V lost 4 bases to trimming and J lost 2 bases, with 8 bases between them. The CDR3 totals 12 residues. CDR3 amino acids: CSVARENTEAFF. In nucleotides, the CDR3 is TGCAGCGTTGCAAGGGAAAACACTGAAGCTTTCTTT.